These 21 T cell receptor beta chains originate from one sample sequenced in a study of shared clonotypes between healthy human individuals (dated by TCRdb to the early 2020s). Library method: the immunoSEQ multiplex PCR assay. The table was pulled from immuneACCESS by TCRdb, which kept in-frame rearrangements only. Such tables lose some clones; where checked, under half of the loss comes from unresolved V genes, and the rest has no known cause. This sample comprises approximately 2.3 million clones, approximately 95% of them detected only once. 0.35% to 0.45% of the sample belongs to the ten largest clones. The source material was naive CD4+ T cells from PBMCs. The cell subset or site tag for this specimen amounts to: CD45RA+ positively selected. The receptors here all came from a man aged 18-30 years in good health. Some clones in this sample may be carry-over from other donors' samples.

The chain couples TRBV5-4 to TRBJ1-4; D gene ambiguous. The CDR3 has 14 residues. Germline V gives CDR1 SGHNT, CDR2 YYREEE (reference sequence). Trimming left V 5 bases short and J 3 bases short, with 11 bases between. This CDR3 is CASSLTAANEKLFF. The DNA for the CDR3 is TGTGCCAGCAGTTTGACGGCGGCTAATGAAAAACTGTTTTTT.

The CDR3 is CASCRGLNHNEQFF. The CDR3 DNA reads TGTGCCAGCTGCCGGGGGCTTAACCACAATGAGCAGTTCTTC. The chain couples TRBV21-1 to TRBJ2-1. TRBV21-1 is listed as a pseudogene. CDR3 length: 14 amino acids.

The chain links TRBV18 to TRBJ1-2, with D hard to call. Germline values: CDR1 KGHSH, CDR2 LQKENI. The CDR3 covers 12 residues. Trimming took off 4 bases at V and 4 bases at J, with 7 bases between the two ends. The CDR3 region is CASSHEIYGYTF. The CDR3, as DNA: TGTGCCAGCTCACATGAGATCTATGGCTACACCTTC.

Of note for this clone: This same CDR3 is encoded by further DNA sequences in the sample. The chain couples TRBV7-3 to TRBJ2-5; 7 bases match TRBD1. The germline CDR1 and CDR2 sequences are SGHTA and FQGTGA. CDR3 size: 13 residues. Trimming removed 4 bases from V and 3 bases from J; junction bases left unmatched: 2. CDR3 sequence reads: CASSWDREETQYF. CDR3 coding DNA: TGTGCCAGCAGCTGGGACAGAGAAGAGACCCAGTACTTC. Looking up the rest from reference TRBV7-3 and TRBJ2-5 gives the full variable domain: GAGVSQTPSNKVTEKGKYVELRCDPISGHTALYWYRQSLGQGPEFLIYFQGTGAADDSGLPNDRFFAVRPEGSVSTLKIQRTERGDSAVYLCASSWDREETQYFGPGTRLLVL.

Details on this clone: It is likely a read error, because the conserved phenylalanine at the end of the CDR3 is missing. The DNA is left out, because the CDR3 cannot be placed on it with certainty; the CDR3 is given as TCRdb lists it. This chain uses TRBV14 with TRBJ1-1. Germline V lookup: CDR1 SGHDN, CDR2 FVKESK. The CDR3 totals 8 residues, both ends included. CDR3 region: CASSQDPL.

On this clone itself: The same CDR3 arises from other DNA sequences in this sample as well. The chain recombines TRBV5-1 with TRBJ2-6; possibly TRBD1 or TRBD2 for D (5 bases each). The CDR3 is 16 residues long. Trimming removed 4 bases at V and 0 bases at J, with 11 bases between. Germline V gene data show CDR1 as SGHRS and CDR2 as YFSETQ. The CDR3 reads CASSRDGSSGANVLTF. CDR3 sequence (DNA): TGCGCCAGCAGCCGGGACGGCAGCTCTGGGGCCAACGTCCTGACTTTC. The variable domain in full, with the rest retrieved from reference TRBV5-1 and TRBJ2-6, is KAGVTQTPRYLIKTRGQQVTLSCSPISGHRSVSWYQQTPGQGLQFLFEYFSETQRNKGNFPGRFSGRQFSNSRSEMNVSTLELGDSALYLCASSRDGSSGANVLTFGAGSRLTVL.

The chain employs TRBV30 and TRBJ1-5, with D perhaps TRBD1 (6 bases). V was shortened by 1 base and J by 4 bases, with 11 bases between the two germline ends. Germline V gene data show CDR1 as GTSNPN and CDR2 as SVGIG (reference sequence). This CDR3 contains 14 residues. CDR3 coding DNA: TGTGCCTGGAGTGAGGTAGGGGGGAATCAGCCCCAGCATTTT. Translation: CAWSEVGGNQPQHF.

As to this clone: Other nucleotide sequences from this sample produce the same CDR3. V usage is TRBV9 and J usage is TRBJ2-2; no clear D. Looked up from germline, CDR1 is SGDLS and CDR2 is YYNGEE. Trimming left V 3 bases short and J 1 base short, with 7 bases between. The CDR3 extends over 14 amino acids. CDR3 protein: CASSAGGNTGELFF. The DNA for the CDR3 is TGTGCCAGCAGCGCGGGTGGGAACACCGGGGAGCTGTTTTTT.

The chain uses TRBV6-5 and TRBJ2-4; 10 bases map to TRBD2. Germline CDR1 MNHEY, CDR2 SVGAGI. V lost 3 bases, J lost 1 base, and 3 bases stayed unmatched. The CDR3 is 16 amino acids. CDR3 in amino acids: CASSYGLAVAKNIQYF. In DNA form, the CDR3 reads TGTGCCAGCAGTTATGGACTAGCGGTCGCCAAAAACATTCAGTACTTC.

V is TRBV9 and J is TRBJ2-5; 13 positions agree with TRBD2. The CDR3 has 16 residues. Germline V CDR1 and CDR2: SGDLS, YYNGEE. Trimming at V came to 4 bases and at J to 5 bases, leaving 8 bases not matched to a gene. The CDR3 here is CASSLGLAGVIETQYF. CDR3 nucleotides: TGTGCCAGCAGCCTTGGACTAGCGGGAGTTATCGAGACCCAGTACTTC.

This chain joins TRBV2 and TRBJ2-7; 14 bases agree with TRBD2. Germline CDR1 SNHLY, CDR2 FYNNEI. The junction had 9 bases not matched to a gene; V was cut back by 1 base and J by 10 bases. The CDR3 is made up of 16 amino acids. This CDR3 is CASSEETQGLAGEQYF. CDR3 nucleotide sequence: TGTGCCAGCAGTGAAGAGACCCAGGGACTAGCGGGAGAACAGTACTTC.

The rearrangement uses TRBV9 and TRBJ2-3; D is unresolved. Germline V gene lookup returns CDR1 SGDLS and CDR2 YYNGEE. This CDR3 region has 15 residues. Trimming pared 4 bases from V and 0 bases from J, leaving 12 bases between. In nucleotides, the CDR3 is TGTGCCAGCAGCTCCCGCCCGGACAGCACAGATACGCAGTATTTT. Its protein is CASSSRPDSTDTQYF. The full variable domain, its missing parts supplied by reference TRBV9 and TRBJ2-3, is DSGVTQTPKHLITATGQRVTLRCSPRSGDLSVYWYQQSLDQGLQFLIQYYNGEERAKGNILERFSAQQFPDLHSELNLSSLELGDSALYFCASSSRPDSTDTQYFGPGTRLTVL.

The chain couples TRBV14 to TRBJ1-5, with no clear D. The CDR3 covers 13 residues. The V and J ends lost 1 base and 5 bases respectively, with 6 bases between them. CDR1 is SGHDN and CDR2 is FVKESK in the germline V gene. The CDR3 DNA reads TGTGCCAGCAGCCAAGGGTGGGATCAGCCCCAGCATTTT. Protein sequence: CASSQGWDQPQHF.

The chain is built from TRBV27 and TRBJ2-7, with 7 bases matching TRBD2. V gave up 2 bases and J gave up 7 bases; unmatched junction bases: 2. Per germline, CDR1 MNHEY and CDR2 SMNVEV (reference sequence). CDR3 length: 12 residues. The CDR3 spells CASSLGAGEQYF. CDR3 sequence (DNA): TGTGCCAGCAGTTTAGGAGCGGGGGAGCAGTACTTC.

To note about this clone: The sample has other DNA sequences that encode this CDR3 too. The V and J genes are TRBV27 and TRBJ1-5; D remains unclear. The V gene's germline CDR1 is MNHEY and CDR2 SMNVEV (reference sequence). The CDR3 loop spans 16 amino acids. Trimming cost V 0 bases and J 0 bases, with 9 bases left between them. The DNA of the CDR3 is TGTGCCAGCAGTTTATCGTATGGTTATAGCAATCAGCCCCAGCATTTT. Translation: CASSLSYGYSNQPQHF.

The V gene is TRBV13, the J gene TRBJ2-1; possibly TRBD2 for D (7 bases). Germline values: CDR1 PRHDT, CDR2 FYEKMQ (reference sequence). V lost 5 bases to trimming and J lost 0 bases, with 26 bases between them. CDR3 length: 20 residues. CDR3 protein: CASSPSALWGGGSSYNEQFF. As DNA, the CDR3 is TGTGCCAGCAGCCCAAGCGCCCTCTGGGGGGGCGGGAGCTCCTACAATGAGCAGTTCTTC.

This clone was counted a single time. This chain links TRBV7-9 with TRBJ1-5; maybe TRBD1 (5 bases). V was trimmed by 1 base and J by 9 bases, leaving 19 bases between them. Germline V CDR1 and CDR2: SEHNR, FQNEAQ (reference sequence). This CDR3 has 16 residues. In DNA, the CDR3 is TGTGCCAGCAGCTTAGAGGGTTGGGGCGGCATCCGGCCCCAGCATTTT. This gives the protein CASSLEGWGGIRPQHF.

The V and J genes are TRBV25-1 and TRBJ1-2; a weak D match, TRBD1 (5 bases). Trimming removed 4 bases at V and 3 bases at J, with 12 bases between. The CDR3 runs 14 residues. CDR1 and CDR2 (germline): MGHDK, SYGVNS. CDR3 in DNA: TGTGCCAGCAGTGTACCAGGGTTTGACTATGGCTACACCTTC. Translation: CASSVPGFDYGYTF.

This clone was seen only once. J is TRBJ2-7 and V is TRBV4-1, with TRBD2 matching 11 bases. V shed 1 base and J 4 bases; nucleotides not matched to a gene: 9. CDR3 length: 17 residues. Per the germline V gene, CDR1 is MGHRA and CDR2 is YSYEKL. CDR3 residues: CASSQGVRLAGQYEQYF. CDR3 DNA sequence: TGCGCCAGCAGCCAAGGCGTACGACTAGCGGGACAGTACGAGCAGTACTTC.

The chain uses TRBV18 and TRBJ1-1; TRBD1 aligns across 7 bases. The trim removed 6 bases at V and 3 bases at J, leaving 7 bases unmatched. The CDR3 spans 14 residues. The germline V gene has CDR1 KGHSH and CDR2 LQKENI. The CDR3 is CASSKDRTYTEAFF. CDR3 DNA: TGTGCCAGCTCTAAGGACAGGACCTACACTGAAGCTTTCTTT.

This rearrangement joins TRBV18 to TRBJ2-3; D gene uncertain. V was pared by 2 bases and J by 4 bases, with 10 bases between. This CDR3 is 14 amino acids long. Germline V CDR1 and CDR2: KGHSH, LQKENI. The CDR3 coding sequence is TGTGCCAGCTCACCAAGTCGGTGGCCAGATACGCAGTATTTT. Translated, it gives CASSPSRWPDTQYF.